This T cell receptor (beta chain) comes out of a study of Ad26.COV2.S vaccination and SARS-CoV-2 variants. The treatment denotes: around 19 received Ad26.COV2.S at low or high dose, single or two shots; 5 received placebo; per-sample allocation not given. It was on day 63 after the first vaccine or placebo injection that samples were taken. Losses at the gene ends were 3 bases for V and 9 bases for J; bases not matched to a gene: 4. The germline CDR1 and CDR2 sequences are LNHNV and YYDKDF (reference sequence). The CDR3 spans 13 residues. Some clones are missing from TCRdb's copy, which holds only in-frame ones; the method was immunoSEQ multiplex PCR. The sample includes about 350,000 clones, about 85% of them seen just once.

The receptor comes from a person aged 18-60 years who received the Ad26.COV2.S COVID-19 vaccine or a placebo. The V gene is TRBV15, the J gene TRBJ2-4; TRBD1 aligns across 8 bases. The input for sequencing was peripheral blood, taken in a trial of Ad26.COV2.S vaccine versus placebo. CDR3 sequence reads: CATSSADRGIQYF. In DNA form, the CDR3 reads TGTGCCACCAGCAGCGCTGACAGGGGCATTCAGTACTTC. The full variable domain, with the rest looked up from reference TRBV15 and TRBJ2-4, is DAMVIQNPRYQVTQFGKPVTLSCSQTLNHNVMYWYQQKSSQAPKLLFHYYDKDFNNEADTPDNFQSRRPNTSFCFLDIRSPGLGDTAMYLCATSSADRGIQYFGAGTRLSVL.